The 14 T cell receptor beta chains listed next were all sequenced from one sample in a study of radiation and T cells in renal cell carcinoma. Sample time point: blood 4 weeks post-SBRT, at nephrectomy. Regarding treatment: 15 Gy SBRT to primary tumor, nephrectomy 4 weeks later. Using immunoSEQ multiplex PCR, the repertoire was profiled, and TCRdb retains in-frame clones only, with some absent. The data contain around 99,000 clones, approximately 82% of them singletons. The sample here was blood, taken from a patient whose treatment included radiotherapy and nephrectomy. All receptors derive from a man in his 60s with renal cell carcinoma.

This clone occurred a few times. This sequence joins TRBV29-1 and TRBJ2-7; D unresolved. Trimming removed 5 bases at V and 5 bases at J, with 13 bases between. The CDR3 contains 12 residues. In germline, CDR1 is SQVTM, CDR2 ANQGSEA. In nucleotides, the CDR3 is TGCAGCGTTTTTCTTGCCGGAAACGAGCAGTACTTC. The encoded protein is CSVFLAGNEQYF.

J is TRBJ2-7 and V is TRBV7-6; D remains ambiguous. This CDR3 is built from 15 residues. V gave up 1 base and J gave up 0 bases, with 10 bases separating them. The germline CDR1 and CDR2 sequences are SGHVS and FNYEAQ. In DNA form, the CDR3 reads TGTGCCAGCAGCTTAGAAGCGTCCTCCTCCTACGAGCAGTACTTC. Its translation: CASSLEASSSYEQYF.

The V and J genes are TRBV14 and TRBJ2-1; possibly TRBD1 or TRBD2 for D (5 bases each). The V gene lost 5 bases and the J gene lost 8 bases, with 16 bases spanning the gap. The CDR3 consists of 14 residues. CDR1 is SGHDN and CDR2 is FVKESK in the germline V gene. The CDR3, as DNA: TGTGCCAGCAGCGACATCGGAGTGGGGGATGAGCAGTTCTTC. It codes for CASSDIGVGDEQFF.

The V call is TRBV18, the J call TRBJ2-3; the match to TRBD2 covers 9 bases. Germline trimming cut 0 bases from V and 1 base from J; bases unmatched to any gene: 2. This CDR3 is 16 amino acids long. The germline V gene encodes CDR1 KGHSH and CDR2 LQKENI. CDR3 region: CASSPPRGRGTDTQYF. The CDR3 DNA reads TGTGCCAGCTCACCACCGCGCGGGAGGGGCACAGATACGCAGTATTTT.

V usage is TRBV15 and J usage is TRBJ2-7, with D tentatively TRBD2 (6 bases). The V and J ends lost 0 bases and 2 bases respectively, with 20 bases between them. The CDR3 consists of 18 residues. Germline CDR1 LNHNV, CDR2 YYDKDF (reference sequence). This CDR3 reads CATSRDRGKGVVAYEQYF. As DNA, the CDR3 is TGTGCCACCAGCAGAGATCGCGGGAAAGGAGTGGTGGCCTACGAGCAGTACTTC.

The chain uses TRBV5-4 and TRBJ2-2, with D possibly being TRBD1 (6 bases). The CDR3 is 13 residues long. From germline, CDR1 is SGHNT and CDR2 YYREEE (reference sequence). The V end lost 5 bases, the J end lost 6 bases, and 11 bases lay between the germline ends. Here the CDR3 reads CASSRTGPGELFF. In DNA, the CDR3 is TGTGCCAGCAGTCGCACAGGGCCCGGGGAGCTGTTTTTT. The full variable domain, completed using reference TRBV5-4 and TRBJ2-2, is ETGVTQSPTHLIKTRGQQVTLRCSSQSGHNTVSWYQQALGQGPQFIFQYYREEENGRGNFPPRFSGLQFPNYSSELNVNALELDDSALYLCASSRTGPGELFFGEGSRLTVL.

Comments on this clone: It may be a read error: a sequence one base away is much more abundant. The J gene is TRBJ2-2, the V gene TRBV6-5; D might be TRBD1 (6 bases). CDR3 length: 12 amino acids. The V end lost 5 bases, the J end lost 6 bases, and 7 bases lay between the germline ends. CDR1 is MNHEY, CDR2 SVGAGI, per germline. The CDR3 DNA sequence: TGTGCCAGCAGTCACAGGGCCGGGGAGCTGTTTTTT. Its translation: CASSHRAGELFF.

This clone was observed a few times. V gene TRBV7-2 combines with J gene TRBJ2-7; TRBD2 agrees at 14 bases. The CDR3 has 16 residues. The V and J ends lost 0 bases and 4 bases, in that order; junction bases with no gene match: 2. Germline CDR1 and CDR2: SGHTA and FQGNSA. The CDR3 sequence: CASSLAGTSGRYEQYF. CDR3 nucleotides: TGTGCCAGCAGCTTAGCGGGGACTAGCGGGAGATACGAGCAGTACTTC.

This sequence joins TRBV9 and TRBJ1-3; weak D call: TRBD1 (5 bases). Looked up from germline, CDR1 is SGDLS and CDR2 is YYNGEE. Trimming cost V 2 bases and J 3 bases, with 15 bases left between them. This CDR3 has 16 amino acids. The CDR3 is CASSVRPGTHGNTIYF. CDR3 in DNA: TGTGCCAGCAGCGTTCGCCCCGGGACCCATGGAAACACCATATATTTT.

The chain links TRBV6-1 to TRBJ2-3, with D possibly matching TRBD2 (6 bases). The CDR3 spans 15 residues. Germline V gives CDR1 MNHNS, CDR2 SASEGT. Trimming removed 8 bases from V and 1 base from J, with 16 bases in between. CDR3 sequence reads: CASEGSGAGTDTQYF. CDR3 coding DNA: TGTGCCAGCGAGGGTAGCGGAGCGGGCACAGATACGCAGTATTTT.

As concerns this clone: One junction end disagrees with the germline gene, perhaps due to a read error. V usage is TRBV11-2 and J usage is TRBJ1-1, with TRBD1 as a possible D gene (5 bases). This CDR3 region has 15 residues. CDR1 and CDR2 (germline): SGHAT, FQNNGV. The CDR3 region has the DNA TGTGCCAGCAGCTTAGCCGGGGCGGGGAACGCTGAAGCTTTCTTT. Its protein product is CASSLAGAGNAEAFF.

The V and J genes are TRBV10-3 and TRBJ2-1; 12 bases align to TRBD2. Germline V CDR1 and CDR2: ENHRY, SYGVKD. The CDR3 extends over 14 amino acids. The J segment lost 10 bases and the V segment lost 4 bases, leaving 5 bases of the junction unmatched. This CDR3 reads CAISGLAGDSEQFF. Written as DNA, the CDR3 is TGTGCCATCAGTGGACTAGCGGGAGACAGCGAGCAGTTCTTC.

This chain uses TRBV11-1 with TRBJ2-3; TRBD1 agrees at 7 bases. The CDR3 is 13 amino acids. Germline lookup yields CDR1 SGHAT and CDR2 FQDESV (reference sequence). V lost 5 bases to trimming and J lost 6 bases; unmatched junction nucleotides: 5. In nucleotides, the CDR3 is TGTGCCAGCAGCACGACAGGGCCGGATACGCAGTATTTT. Its translation is CASSTTGPDTQYF.

The J gene is TRBJ1-2, the V gene TRBV29-1; D might be TRBD1 (5 bases). Germline loops: CDR1 SQVTM, CDR2 ANQGSEA. V lost 4 bases and J 2 bases, leaving 11 bases between the germline ends. The CDR3 has 13 amino acids. The CDR3 loop is CSVGTRLNYGYTF. The CDR3 DNA reads as TGCAGCGTTGGGACACGTTTAAACTATGGCTACACCTTC.